The rows below give T cell receptor beta chains drawn from one sample of a study of blood T cell repertoires in COVID-19. TCRdb keeps only in-frame clones here, not all; method: immunoSEQ multiplex PCR. The table records around 200,000 clones, 78% of them present only once. Specimen: peripheral blood. The receptors were gathered from a woman of 80 years or more with active or convalescent COVID-19. CDR3s include the opening cysteine and the closing phenylalanine or tryptophan. The D gene is left open where the match is weak. Clone size, where shown, is once, few, many, or a class for clones that have expanded.

TRBV19	TRBJ2-5	TRBD1	NA	CASSSDRGGTQYF	TGTGCCAGTAGTTCGGACAGGGGGGGGACCCAGTACTTC
TRBV6-5	TRBJ2-2	NA	NA	CASTLGGGELFF	TGTGCCAGCACCCTGGGAGGTGGGGAGCTGTTTTTT
TRBV29-1	TRBJ2-3	TRBD1	NA	CSVEGQGAPDTQYF	TGCAGCGTTGAAGGACAGGGGGCCCCGGATACGCAGTATTTT
TRBV5-1	TRBJ2-2	NA	few	CASTMAGARITGELFF	TGCGCCAGCACTATGGCGGGGGCCCGTATCACCGGGGAGCTGTTTTTT
TRBV5-1	TRBJ1-1	NA	NA	CASTPGGGDVNTEAFF	TGCGCCAGCACCCCCGGCGGCGGAGATGTGAACACTGAAGCTTTCTTT
TRBV4-2	TRBJ2-1	TRBD2	NA	CASSQDRTSGGADEQFF	TGTGCCAGCAGCCAAGATAGGACTAGCGGGGGGGCTGATGAGCAGTTCTTC
TRBV7-2	TRBJ2-3	TRBD2	NA	CASSLGRGGDTQYF	TGTGCCAGCAGCTTAGGGCGGGGGGGAGATACGCAGTATTTT
TRBV3-1/TRBV3-2	TRBJ1-1	NA	NA	CASSQVTGNTEAFF	TGTGCCAGCAGCCAAGTCACAGGGAACACTGAAGCTTTCTTT
TRBV7-3	TRBJ2-5	NA	NA	CASSSLGGEQETQYF	TGTGCCAGCAGCTCCCTGGGTGGAGAACAAGAGACCCAGTACTTC
TRBV6-5	TRBJ1-5	TRBD1	NA	CASSRDRGNQPQHF	TGTGCCAGCAGCAGGGACAGAGGAAATCAGCCCCAGCATTTT
TRBV10-2	TRBJ2-3	TRBD1	NA	CASGFGGQGSDTQYF	TGCGCCAGCGGGTTCGGGGGACAGGGGTCAGATACGCAGTATTTT
TRBV2	TRBJ2-1	TRBD2	NA	CASSEELAGWQFF	TGTGCCAGCAGTGAAGAACTAGCGGGGTGGCAGTTCTTC
TRBV21-1	TRBJ1-5	NA	few	CASSNQGQPQHF	TGTGCCAGCAGCAATCAGGGTCAGCCCCAGCATTTT
TRBV3-1/TRBV3-2	TRBJ1-1	TRBD1	once	CASSQPPGQGDTEAFF	TGTGCCAGCAGCCAACCACCGGGACAGGGGGACACTGAAGCTTTCTTT
TRBV15	TRBJ1-6	TRBD1	NA	CATSNRGNSPLHF	TGTGCCACCAGCAACAGGGGTAATTCACCCCTCCACTTT